The rows below give T cell receptor beta chains drawn from one sample of a study of blood T cell repertoires in COVID-19. Profiled with immunoSEQ multiplex PCR; TCRdb holds only in-frame clones, not every one. The sample includes approximately 360,000 clones, less than 90% of them seen just once. Input material: PBMCs or T cells enriched from blood (not recorded which). Receptors were obtained from a woman between 45 and 60 years old who had recovered from COVID-19. Each CDR3 is given with its conserved first and last residue. Fields, in order: CDR3 protein, CDR3 DNA, V gene, clone size, J gene, D gene. A D gene is named only where the DNA matches it firmly. A clone size is listed for some rows: how often the clone was seen (once, few, many), or a class if it is expanded.

CDR3aa: CASSDSGGASPLHF
CDR3nt: TGTGCCAGCAGTGACTCAGGGGGCGCTTCACCCCTCCACTTT
v_gene: TRBV6-4
abundance: many
j_gene: TRBJ1-6
d_gene: TRBD1

CDR3aa: CASSQDYGAGVIDQPQHF
CDR3nt: TGCGCCAGCAGCCAAGATTATGGCGCGGGGGTTATCGATCAGCCCCAGCATTTT
v_gene: TRBV4-3
abundance: .
j_gene: TRBJ1-5
d_gene: .

CDR3aa: CAGRQGTANYGYTF
CDR3nt: TGTGCCGGCCGACAGGGGACAGCTAACTATGGCTACACCTTC
v_gene: TRBV2
abundance: few
j_gene: TRBJ1-2
d_gene: TRBD1

CDR3aa: CASSPTISTGELFF
CDR3nt: TGTGCCAGCAGCCCCACAATAAGCACCGGGGAGCTGTTTTTT
v_gene: TRBV6-5
abundance: .
j_gene: TRBJ2-2
d_gene: .

CDR3aa: CASSQGLNTEAFF
CDR3nt: TGTGCCAGCTCACAGGGGCTGAACACTGAAGCTTTCTTT
v_gene: TRBV18
abundance: .
j_gene: TRBJ1-1
d_gene: .

CDR3aa: CASSWGQGKSPLHF
CDR3nt: TGTGCCAGTAGTTGGGGACAGGGTAAATCACCCCTCCACTTT
v_gene: TRBV19
abundance: .
j_gene: TRBJ1-6
d_gene: TRBD1

CDR3aa: CASSLVASSYNEQFF
CDR3nt: TGTGCCAGCAGCTTAGTGGCAAGCTCCTACAATGAGCAGTTCTTC
v_gene: TRBV13
abundance: once
j_gene: TRBJ2-1
d_gene: .

CDR3aa: CASSHVGSGEQPLHF
CDR3nt: TGTGCCAGCAGCCACGTCGGGAGCGGTGAGCAACCCCTCCACTTT
v_gene: TRBV7-2
abundance: .
j_gene: TRBJ1-6
d_gene: .

CDR3aa: CAWSLLTGGYYGYTF
CDR3nt: TGTGCCTGGAGTCTCCTGACAGGGGGCTACTATGGCTACACCTTC
v_gene: TRBV30
abundance: .
j_gene: TRBJ1-2
d_gene: TRBD1

CDR3aa: CATSRVGGGAWGTDTQYF
CDR3nt: TGTGCCACCAGCAGAGTGGGAGGGGGGGCCTGGGGCACAGATACGCAGTATTTT
v_gene: TRBV15
abundance: .
j_gene: TRBJ2-3
d_gene: .

CDR3aa: CASSFFPLNSNQPQHF
CDR3nt: TGCGCCAGCAGCTTTTTCCCCCTTAACAGTAATCAGCCCCAGCATTTT
v_gene: TRBV5-1
abundance: few
j_gene: TRBJ1-5
d_gene: .

CDR3aa: CASSVSLAAIEETQYF
CDR3nt: TGTGCCAGCAGCGTCTCCTTGGCGGCAATTGAAGAGACCCAGTACTTC
v_gene: TRBV9
abundance: .
j_gene: TRBJ2-5
d_gene: .

CDR3aa: CASSYSGTDYEQYF
CDR3nt: TGTGCCAGCAGTTACTCAGGAACAGACTACGAGCAGTACTTC
v_gene: TRBV6-5
abundance: .
j_gene: TRBJ2-7
d_gene: .

CDR3aa: CSVAGRGLNEAFF
CDR3nt: TGCAGCGTTGCTGGTAGGGGCCTTAATGAGGCTTTCTTT
v_gene: TRBV29-1
abundance: .
j_gene: TRBJ1-1
d_gene: .

CDR3aa: CASSLGGAGGPYGYTF
CDR3nt: TGTGCCAGCAGCTTGGGAGGGGCAGGGGGGCCCTATGGCTACACCTTC
v_gene: TRBV5-4
abundance: .
j_gene: TRBJ1-2
d_gene: TRBD1

CDR3aa: CAWSVEGTSGSLFF
CDR3nt: TGTGCCTGGAGTGTGGAGGGGACTAGCGGGAGTCTCTTCTTC
v_gene: TRBV30
abundance: .
j_gene: TRBJ2-1
d_gene: TRBD2

CDR3aa: CATSDSGLNHGELFF
CDR3nt: TGTGCCACCAGTGACTCGGGACTAAATCACGGGGAGCTGTTTTTT
v_gene: TRBV24-1
abundance: few
j_gene: TRBJ2-2
d_gene: TRBD2

CDR3aa: CASREGGRTEAFF
CDR3nt: TGTGCCAGCCGAGAGGGCGGTCGGACTGAAGCTTTCTTT
v_gene: TRBV13
abundance: few
j_gene: TRBJ1-1
d_gene: .

CDR3aa: CASSLSPPGSDMGTEAFF
CDR3nt: TGTGCCAGCAGTTTATCTCCTCCGGGGAGCGATATGGGGACTGAAGCTTTCTTT
v_gene: TRBV27
abundance: .
j_gene: TRBJ1-1
d_gene: .

CDR3aa: CASSLMGGAGGGHEQFF
CDR3nt: TGTGCCAGCAGCTTAATGGGGGGAGCGGGCGGTGGGCATGAGCAGTTCTTC
v_gene: TRBV5-4
abundance: .
j_gene: TRBJ2-1
d_gene: .

CDR3aa: CASSLVGLGGGETQYF
CDR3nt: TGTGCCAGCAGCTTAGTCGGGCTTGGGGGAGGGGAGACCCAGTACTTC
v_gene: TRBV7-2
abundance: .
j_gene: TRBJ2-5
d_gene: TRBD2

CDR3aa: CASSTDRVAYQQETQYF
CDR3nt: TGTGCCAGCAGCACGGACAGGGTGGCGTATCAGCAAGAGACCCAGTACTTC
v_gene: TRBV7-8
abundance: .
j_gene: TRBJ2-5
d_gene: TRBD1

CDR3aa: CASSPSNSGNTIYF
CDR3nt: TGTGCCAGCAGCCCCAGTAACTCTGGAAACACCATATATTTT
v_gene: TRBV3-1/TRBV3-2
abundance: .
j_gene: TRBJ1-3
d_gene: .

CDR3aa: CASSLDQAGLSGNTIYF
CDR3nt: TGTGCCAGCAGCTTAGATCAGGCAGGGCTATCCGGAAACACCATATATTTT
v_gene: TRBV7-2
abundance: few
j_gene: TRBJ1-3
d_gene: .

CDR3aa: CASSPRGRYGYTF
CDR3nt: TGTGCCAGCAGCCCCCGGGGGAGGTATGGCTACACCTTC
v_gene: TRBV27
abundance: .
j_gene: TRBJ1-2
d_gene: .

CDR3aa: CASSILVGGAEQYF
CDR3nt: TGTGCCAGTAGTATCCTAGTTGGAGGTGCCGAGCAGTACTTC
v_gene: TRBV19
abundance: once
j_gene: TRBJ2-7
d_gene: .

CDR3aa: CASSHLIGLAGDTDTQYF
CDR3nt: TGTGCCAGCAGCCACTTAATAGGACTAGCGGGAGACACAGATACGCAGTATTTT
v_gene: TRBV27
abundance: many
j_gene: TRBJ2-3
d_gene: TRBD2

CDR3aa: CASSLVGGGNSPLHF
CDR3nt: TGTGCCAGCAGCTTAGTCGGCGGTGGTAATTCACCCCTCCACTTT
v_gene: TRBV11-3
abundance: few
j_gene: TRBJ1-6
d_gene: .

CDR3aa: CASSFRDRGSGELFF
CDR3nt: TGCGCCAGCAGCTTCCGGGACAGGGGGAGCGGGGAGCTGTTTTTT
v_gene: TRBV5-1
abundance: .
j_gene: TRBJ2-2
d_gene: TRBD1

CDR3aa: CASSGTGVRGEKLFF
CDR3nt: TGTGCCAGCAGCGGGACAGGGGTGAGGGGTGAAAAACTGTTTTTT
v_gene: TRBV5-6
abundance: .
j_gene: TRBJ1-4
d_gene: TRBD1

CDR3aa: CARSLGRGTEAFF
CDR3nt: TGTGCCAGAAGCTTAGGCAGGGGAACTGAAGCTTTCTTT
v_gene: TRBV5-3
abundance: .
j_gene: TRBJ1-1
d_gene: .